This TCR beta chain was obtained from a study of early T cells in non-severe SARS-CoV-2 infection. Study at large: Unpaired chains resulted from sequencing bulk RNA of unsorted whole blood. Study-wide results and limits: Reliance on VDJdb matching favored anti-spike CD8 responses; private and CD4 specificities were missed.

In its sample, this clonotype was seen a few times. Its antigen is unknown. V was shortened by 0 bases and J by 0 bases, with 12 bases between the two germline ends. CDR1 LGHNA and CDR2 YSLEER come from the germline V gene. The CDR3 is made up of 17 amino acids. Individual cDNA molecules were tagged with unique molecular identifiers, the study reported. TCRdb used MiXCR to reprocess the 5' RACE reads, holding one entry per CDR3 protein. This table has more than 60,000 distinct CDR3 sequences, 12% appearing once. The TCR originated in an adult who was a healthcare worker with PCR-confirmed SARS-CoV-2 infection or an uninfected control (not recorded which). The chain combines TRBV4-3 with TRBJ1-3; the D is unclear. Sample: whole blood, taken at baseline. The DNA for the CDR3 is TGCGCCAGCAGCCAAGACCCGGGGAGCGGCTCTGGAAACACCATATATTTT. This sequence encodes CASSQDPGSGSGNTIYF.